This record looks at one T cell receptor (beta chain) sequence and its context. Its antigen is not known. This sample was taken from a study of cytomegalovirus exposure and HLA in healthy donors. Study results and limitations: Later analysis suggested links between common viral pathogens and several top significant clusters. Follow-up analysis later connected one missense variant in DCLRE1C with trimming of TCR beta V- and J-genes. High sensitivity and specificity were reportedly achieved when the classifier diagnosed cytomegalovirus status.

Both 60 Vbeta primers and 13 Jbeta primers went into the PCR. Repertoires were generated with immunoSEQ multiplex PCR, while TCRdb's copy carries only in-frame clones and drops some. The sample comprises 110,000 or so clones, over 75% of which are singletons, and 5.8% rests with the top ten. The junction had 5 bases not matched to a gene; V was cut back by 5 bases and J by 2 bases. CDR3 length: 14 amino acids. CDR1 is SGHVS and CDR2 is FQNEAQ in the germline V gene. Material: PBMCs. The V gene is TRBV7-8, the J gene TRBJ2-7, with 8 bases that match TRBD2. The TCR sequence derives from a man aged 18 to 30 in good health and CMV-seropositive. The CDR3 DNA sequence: TGTGCCAGCAGCGCCGGGGGGGGGACCTACGAGCAGTACTTC. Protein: CASSAGGGTYEQYF.